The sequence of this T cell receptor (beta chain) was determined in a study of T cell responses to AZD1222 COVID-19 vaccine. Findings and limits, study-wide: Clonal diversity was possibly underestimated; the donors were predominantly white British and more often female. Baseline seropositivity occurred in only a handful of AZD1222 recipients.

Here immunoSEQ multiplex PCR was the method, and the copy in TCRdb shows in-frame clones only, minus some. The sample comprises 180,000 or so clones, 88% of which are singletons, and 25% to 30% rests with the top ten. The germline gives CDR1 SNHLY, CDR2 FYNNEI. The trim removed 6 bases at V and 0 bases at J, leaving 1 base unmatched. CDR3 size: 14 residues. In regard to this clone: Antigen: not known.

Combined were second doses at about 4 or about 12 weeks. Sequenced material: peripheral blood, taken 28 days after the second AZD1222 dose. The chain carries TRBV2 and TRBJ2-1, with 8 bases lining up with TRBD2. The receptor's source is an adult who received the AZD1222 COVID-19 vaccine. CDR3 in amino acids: CASRREGSYNEQFF. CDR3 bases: TGTGCCAGCAGACGGGAGGGCTCCTACAATGAGCAGTTCTTC.